The 32 T cell receptor beta chains below come from one sample, sequenced in a study of blood T cell repertoires in COVID-19. Only in-frame clones appear in the TCRdb table, and some are missing; sequencing was by immunoSEQ multiplex PCR. The profile covers 410,000 or so clones, with about nine tenths appearing a single time and approximately 1.5% taken by the ten largest. Sequencing was carried out using peripheral blood. These receptors were taken from a woman aged 25 to 39 with active or convalescent COVID-19.

The rearrangement uses TRBV5-4 and TRBJ1-6; TRBD1 might be the D (5 bases). Trimming left V 2 bases short and J 7 bases short, with 10 bases between. This CDR3 is built from 14 residues. In germline, CDR1 is SGHNT, CDR2 YYREEE (reference sequence). CDR3 loop: CASSFGDRNSPLHF. CDR3 sequence (DNA): TGTGCCAGCAGCTTCGGCGACAGAAATTCACCCCTCCACTTT.

CDR3 region: CASSETAQGALFGNTIYF. In nucleotides, the CDR3 is TGTGCCAGCAGTGAAACGGCACAGGGGGCTCTCTTTGGAAACACCATATATTTT. This chain uses TRBV6-1 with TRBJ1-3, with TRBD1 matching 9 bases. This CDR3 has 18 residues. Looked up from germline, CDR1 is MNHNS and CDR2 is SASEGT. The V segment lost 2 bases and the J segment 3 bases; nucleotides outside the gene matches: 11.

The CDR3 DNA reads as TGTGCCAGCAGGAAGGACAGGGGAAATAACTATGGCTACACCTTC. Translation gives CASRKDRGNNYGYTF. The chain joins TRBV6-5 to TRBJ1-2; 9 bases are shared with TRBD1. This CDR3 contains 15 residues. CDR1 is MNHEY, CDR2 SVGAGI, per germline. J gave up 1 base and V 6 bases, and 6 bases lay outside the gene matches.

V and J are TRBV5-1 and TRBJ2-3, with TRBD2 as a possible D gene (7 bases). With 6 bases removed from V and 8 bases from J, the gap between germline ends came to 16 bases. Germline CDR1 is SGHRS and CDR2 is YFSETQ. The CDR3 contains 13 residues. CDR3 region: CASNPGGQATQYF. CDR3 nucleotide sequence: TGCGCCAGCAACCCCGGGGGGCAGGCTACGCAGTATTTT.

CDR3 in amino acids: CASSDPAVGGETQYF. The DNA of the CDR3 is TGTGCCAGCAGTGATCCGGCTGTGGGGGGAGAGACCCAGTACTTC. The chain carries TRBV6-1 and TRBJ2-5, with D possibly matching TRBD2 (6 bases). Germline V gene data show CDR1 as MNHNS and CDR2 as SASEGT. The CDR3 length is 15 residues. The V end lost 3 bases, the J end lost 4 bases, and 15 bases lay between the germline ends.

The rearrangement links TRBV5-1 to TRBJ2-5; 13 bases align to TRBD2. Germline assignment: CDR1 SGHRS and CDR2 YFSETQ. CDR3 size: 16 residues. Trimming removed 4 bases from V and 5 bases from J; junction bases left unmatched: 8. CDR3 loop: CASSPGLAGVLETQYF. CDR3 bases: TGCGCCAGCAGCCCCGGACTAGCGGGAGTTCTGGAGACCCAGTACTTC.

The V call is TRBV11-2, the J call TRBJ1-2; 8 bases fit TRBD1. Trimming took 2 bases from V and 2 from J; bases not matched to a gene: 13. The germline V gene encodes CDR1 SGHAT and CDR2 FQNNGV. CDR3 size: 18 residues. The CDR3: CASSLTPLGQDLNYGYTF. The CDR3 bases are TGTGCCAGCAGCTTAACTCCCCTGGGACAGGACTTGAACTATGGCTACACCTTC.

V usage is TRBV18 and J usage is TRBJ2-3, with D perhaps matching TRBD1 (6 bases). The CDR3 totals 18 residues. V was pared by 1 base and J by 0 bases, with 17 bases between. Germline-derived CDR1 and CDR2 are KGHSH and LQKENI. The CDR3 protein is CASSPRVVTGPSTDTQYF. CDR3 DNA sequence: TGTGCCAGCTCACCACGGGTAGTAACAGGGCCTAGCACAGATACGCAGTATTTT.

The chain recombines TRBV6-6 with TRBJ1-5, with unresolved D. The length of the CDR3 is 15 residues. V was clipped by 0 bases and J by 5 bases, with 11 bases between them. Germline-derived CDR1 and CDR2 are MNHNY and SVGAGI (reference sequence). The CDR3 region has the DNA TGTGCCAGCAGTTACTCGAGGAGGGTGGATCAGCCCCAGCATTTT. Translating it yields CASSYSRRVDQPQHF.

The rearrangement joins TRBV7-7 to TRBJ2-2, with D perhaps matching TRBD1 (6 bases). The CDR3 loop spans 16 amino acids. CDR1 and CDR2 (germline): SSHAT, FNYEAQ (reference sequence). V gave up 6 bases and J gave up 4 bases, with 18 bases separating them. CDR3 in amino acids: CASRPGQWGSTGELFF. CDR3 DNA: TGTGCCAGCAGACCTGGACAGTGGGGGAGCACCGGGGAGCTGTTTTTT.

The chain combines TRBV4-1 with TRBJ2-3; TRBD2 matches at 12 bases. The germline gives CDR1 MGHRA, CDR2 YSYEKL. V was clipped by 3 bases and J by 3 bases; unmatched bases: 10. CDR3 length: 18 amino acids. CDR3 protein: CASSHGLAGPISTDTQYF. CDR3 bases: TGCGCCAGCAGCCACGGACTAGCGGGACCGATCAGTACAGATACGCAGTATTTT.

The DNA of the CDR3 is TGTGCCAGCAACCAACAGGGGCCAGATACGCAGTATTTT. As protein: CASNQQGPDTQYF. This sequence joins TRBV9 and TRBJ2-3; 7 positions match TRBD1. Germline V CDR1 and CDR2: SGDLS, YYNGEE. This CDR3 contains 13 residues. After removal of 6 bases from V and 4 bases from J, the junction contained 5 bases not matched to a gene.

The chain links TRBV11-3 to TRBJ2-3; 16 bases match TRBD2. Per germline, CDR1 SGHNT and CDR2 YENEEA. Trimming at V came to 5 bases and at J to 1 base, leaving 6 bases not matched to a gene. The CDR3 consists of 18 residues. DNA of the CDR3: TGTGCCAGCAGCACCGGGACTAGCGGGAGGGTGGGCACAGATACGCAGTATTTT. This gives the protein CASSTGTSGRVGTDTQYF.

In this sample, this clone turned up once. This sequence joins TRBV4-1 and TRBJ1-2; the D gene is possibly TRBD1 (5 bases). The germline gives CDR1 MGHRA, CDR2 YSYEKL. The CDR3 contains 14 residues. The germline V and J ends were trimmed by 1 base and 3 bases, with 9 bases remaining between them. CDR3 loop: CASSQAGGYYGYTF. The CDR3 DNA sequence: TGCGCCAGCAGCCAAGCTGGGGGGTACTATGGCTACACCTTC.

This clone was counted between two and nine times. The V and J genes are TRBV27 and TRBJ1-6, with D unresolved. The germline CDR1 and CDR2 sequences are MNHEY and SMNVEV (reference sequence). The CDR3 sequence is 16 residues long. V dropped 1 base and J dropped 7 bases, with 14 bases sitting between them. The CDR3 reads CASSLFTPPGNSPLHF. The CDR3, as DNA: TGTGCCAGCAGTTTATTTACTCCACCGGGGAATTCACCCCTCCACTTT.

The chain combines TRBV30 with TRBJ2-1, with D tentatively TRBD2 (6 bases). The CDR3 has 14 residues. The germline V and J ends were trimmed by 2 bases and 4 bases, with 12 bases remaining between them. Germline V gene data show CDR1 as GTSNPN and CDR2 as SVGIG (reference sequence). CDR3 bases: TGTGCCTGGAGTCGGCTAGCGAGGTACAATGAGCAGTTCTTC. This sequence encodes CAWSRLARYNEQFF.

This clone has more than one count but fewer than ten. The CDR3 loop reads CASSLEAGAPLGYGYTF. CDR3 sequence (DNA): TGCGCCAGCAGCTTGGAGGCAGGGGCCCCCCTGGGCTATGGCTACACCTTC. This chain joins TRBV5-1 and TRBJ1-2, with D possibly TRBD1 on 6 matching bases. The CDR3 extends over 17 amino acids. Germline V CDR1 and CDR2: SGHRS, YFSETQ. V shed 0 bases and J shed 4 bases, with 19 bases lying between them.

The chain is built from TRBV7-2 and TRBJ2-5, with D possibly being TRBD2 (5 bases). The CDR3 is 13 residues long. The V and J ends lost 8 bases and 4 bases respectively, with 14 bases between them. Per germline, CDR1 SGHTA and CDR2 FQGNSA. The CDR3 here is CASSRGNVETQYF. The CDR3 region has the DNA TGTGCCAGCTCGAGAGGGAATGTAGAGACCCAGTACTTC.

V is TRBV6-4 and J is TRBJ2-1; 10 nucleotides line up with TRBD2. The germline V gene encodes CDR1 MRHNA and CDR2 SNTAGT. This CDR3 comprises 14 residues. The trim removed 6 bases at V and 8 bases at J, leaving 7 bases unmatched. CDR3 sequence reads: CASRLRGTSDEQFF. CDR3 nucleotides: TGTGCCAGCAGGCTTCGCGGGACTAGCGATGAGCAGTTCTTC.

The chain employs TRBV9 and TRBJ2-1, with D possibly TRBD1 on 6 matching bases. CDR1 and CDR2 from the germline V gene are SGDLS and YYNGEE. The CDR3 loop spans 18 amino acids. V lost 2 bases and J 1 base, leaving 19 bases between the germline ends. CDR3 sequence reads: CASSVRGHGGGSYNEQFF. The CDR3 nucleotides read TGTGCCAGCAGCGTCAGAGGTCATGGGGGCGGTTCCTACAATGAGCAGTTCTTC.

The chain combines TRBV11-2 with TRBJ2-2; 10 bases map to TRBD2. V gave up 5 bases and J gave up 7 bases; unmatched junction bases: 10. The length of the CDR3 is 16 residues. Germline lookup yields CDR1 SGHAT and CDR2 FQNNGV. The CDR3 DNA follows: TGTGCCAGCAGCCCCCGTGATAGCGGGAGGTTCGGGGAGCTGTTTTTT. Translated: CASSPRDSGRFGELFF.

This clone was recorded once. The V gene is TRBV5-1, the J gene TRBJ2-7; tentatively, D is TRBD1 (5 bases). This CDR3 has 16 residues. CDR1 and CDR2 from the germline V gene are SGHRS and YFSETQ. Trimming removed 0 bases at V and 0 bases at J, with 13 bases between. The CDR3 DNA sequence: TGCGCCAGCAGCTTGGAACCAGGGATAAACTCCTACGAGCAGTACTTC. This sequence encodes CASSLEPGINSYEQYF.

The chain couples TRBV6-1 to TRBJ2-7; the match to TRBD2 covers 7 bases. V trimming: 3 bases; J trimming: 0 bases; junction bases outside the gene matches: 5. From germline, CDR1 is MNHNS and CDR2 SASEGT. This CDR3 region has 15 residues. CDR3 DNA sequence: TGTGCCAGCAGTGAGCCGGGGGGTCTCTCCTACGAGCAGTACTTC. Translating gives CASSEPGGLSYEQYF.

The chain joins TRBV3-1 (or the pseudogene TRBV3-2) to TRBJ2-1, with TRBD2 matching 14 bases. J lost 10 bases, V lost 1 base, and 0 bases had no gene match. Germline CDR1 LGHDT, CDR2 YNNKEL (reference sequence). CDR3 length equals 14 residues. The DNA for the CDR3 is TGTGCCAGCAGCCAAGGGACTAGCGGGAGGGAGCAGTTCTTC. Translated, it gives CASSQGTSGREQFF.

V is TRBV5-5 and J is TRBJ2-1; weak D call: TRBD2 (7 bases). This CDR3 has 14 residues. V was trimmed by 1 base and J by 8 bases, leaving 13 bases between them. The germline V gene has CDR1 SGHKS and CDR2 YYEKEE (reference sequence). CDR3 bases: TGTGCCAGCAGCTTGCTCGGGGGGCTAGATGAGCAGTTCTTC. It specifies CASSLLGGLDEQFF.

The chain joins TRBV9 to TRBJ2-3; D perhaps matches TRBD2 (6 bases). The CDR3 covers 14 residues. Germline loops: CDR1 SGDLS, CDR2 YYNGEE. Trimming shortened V by 6 bases and J by 0 bases, and 11 bases separated the two germline ends. The CDR3: CASNRGASTDTQYF. The CDR3 DNA sequence: TGTGCCAGCAACCGCGGGGCCAGCACAGATACGCAGTATTTT.

Of note for this clone: This CDR3 is also generated by other DNA sequences in the sample. This chain connects TRBV18 to TRBJ2-7, with D perhaps TRBD1 (5 bases). The CDR3 has 13 amino acids. Trimming took off 0 bases at V and 4 bases at J, with 7 bases between the two ends. Germline lookup yields CDR1 KGHSH and CDR2 LQKENI. The CDR3 here is CASSPPDSYEQYF. DNA for the CDR3: TGTGCCAGCTCACCACCCGACAGTTACGAGCAGTACTTC. The variable domain in full, completed from reference TRBV18 and TRBJ2-7, reads NAGVMQNPRHLVRRRGQEARLRCSPMKGHSHVYWYRQLPEEGLKFMVYLQKENIIDESGMPKERFSAEFPKEGPSILRIQQVVRGDSAAYFCASSPPDSYEQYFGPGTRLTVT.

This clone has a single count. As DNA, the CDR3 is TGCGCCAGCAGGGGTAGCGGGAGCTACGAGCAGTACTTC. Its translation is CASRGSGSYEQYF. This chain connects TRBV10-2 to TRBJ2-7; 9 bases agree with TRBD2. J was trimmed by 3 bases and V by 6 bases; bases with no gene match: 3. The CDR3 runs to 13 residues. Looked up from germline, CDR1 is WSHSY and CDR2 is SAAADI.

The rearrangement uses TRBV14 and TRBJ1-2; D is unresolved. This CDR3 is 12 amino acids long. CDR1 and CDR2 from the germline V gene are SGHDN and FVKESK. V was pared by 3 bases and J by 14 bases, with 16 bases between. CDR3 coding DNA: TGTGCCAGCAGCCACGGCGATCCCCCGAGGACCTTC. Translated, it gives CASSHGDPPRTF.

This clone was seen a single time. The V call is TRBV28, the J call TRBJ1-2, with TRBD1 matching over 7 bases. V lost 2 bases to trimming and J lost 6 bases; unmatched junction nucleotides: 9. The germline V gene has CDR1 MDHEN and CDR2 SYDVKM. This CDR3 is 15 amino acids long. CDR3 sequence reads: CASSLVRITGDGYTF. CDR3 bases: TGTGCCAGCAGTTTAGTAAGGATAACAGGGGATGGCTACACCTTC.

J is TRBJ2-3 and V is TRBV7-9; TRBD1 matches 8 bases. Losses at the gene ends were 4 bases for V and 5 bases for J; bases not matched to a gene: 11. Germline CDR1 is SEHNR and CDR2 is FQNEAQ (reference sequence). The CDR3 spans 16 residues. The CDR3 DNA is TGTGCCAGCAGCTCCTCGGACAGGGACTTCATAGATACGCAGTATTTT. Amino acid sequence: CASSSSDRDFIDTQYF.

This sequence joins TRBV2 and TRBJ2-3, with a weak D call TRBD1 (6 bases). The length of the CDR3 is 13 residues. The germline V and J ends were trimmed by 7 bases and 0 bases, with 8 bases remaining between them. CDR1 and CDR2 from the germline V gene are SNHLY and FYNNEI. The CDR3, as DNA: TGTGCCAGCACAGGGGCGAGCACAGATACGCAGTATTTT. This gives the protein CASTGASTDTQYF.